This entry is about one T cell receptor (beta chain). The data were obtained in a study of control samples from healthy donors and cancer patients. Clones were sequenced by immunoSEQ multiplex PCR, and TCRdb holds only the in-frame ones, with some missing. The sample holds about 160,000 clones, 80% to 95% seen once. Looked up from germline, CDR1 is MGHRA and CDR2 is YSYEKL. V was cut by 3 bases and J by 4 bases, with 18 bases left in between. The CDR3 is made up of 17 amino acids. The TCR comes from a woman aged 25 to 39 in good health. Sequenced input: blood. This chain connects TRBV4-1 to TRBJ1-4; no firm D call. In nucleotides, the CDR3 is TGCGCCAGCAGCCAGTTGTCGGTCCCTACAATTAATGAAAAACTGTTTTTT. It yields the protein CASSQLSVPTINEKLFF.